This T cell receptor (beta chain) was retrieved from a study of CD8 T cells in Susac syndrome. TCR beta sequencing covered blood CD8+ and CD4+ T cells. RNA was extracted with the RNeasy kit, and a quantity of 0.5 to 1 ug was reverse transcribed using random hexamers. By means of immunoSEQ multiplex PCR, TCR beta CDR3 spanning 54 Vbeta and 13 Jbeta underwent amplification. TCRdb reprocessed the immunoSEQ multiplex PCR reads with MiXCR, giving one entry per CDR3 protein. The data hold around 110,000 distinct CDR3 sequences, with 94% observed a single time. This clonotype was counted a single time. Its cognate antigen is unknown. V was clipped by 3 bases and J by 0 bases; unmatched bases: 8. In germline, CDR1 is LGHDT, CDR2 YNNKEL (reference sequence). The CDR3 loop spans 17 amino acids. Whole-study results and caveats: Susac-specific public clones were found in both the total CD8+ and the CD8+ TEMRA repertoires, with fewer than 20 in the former and about 5 in the latter. The study's TCR sequencing and HLA analysis drew on a certain number of individuals. That number was acknowledged as relatively small.

The sequenced sample consisted of CD8+ T cells from PBMCs. The sequence was obtained from a human donor with Susac syndrome. The chain combines TRBV3-1 with TRBJ1-1; TRBD1 agrees at 9 bases. The CDR3 loop is CASSQDRGTTMNTEAFF. CDR3 nucleotides: TGTGCCAGCAGCCAGGACAGGGGTACGACAATGAACACTGAAGCTTTCTTT.